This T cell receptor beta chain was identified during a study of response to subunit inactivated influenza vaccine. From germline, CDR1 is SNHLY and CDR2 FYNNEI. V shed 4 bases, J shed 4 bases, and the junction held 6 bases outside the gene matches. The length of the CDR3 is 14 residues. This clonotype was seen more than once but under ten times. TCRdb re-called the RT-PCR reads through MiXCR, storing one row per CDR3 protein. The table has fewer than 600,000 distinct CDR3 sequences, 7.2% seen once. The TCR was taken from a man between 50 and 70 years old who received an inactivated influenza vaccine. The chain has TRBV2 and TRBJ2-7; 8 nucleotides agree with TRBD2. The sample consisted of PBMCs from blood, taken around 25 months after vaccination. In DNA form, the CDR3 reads TGTGCCAGCAGTGGGATAGCGGGAAGGTACGAGCAGTACTTC. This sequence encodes CASSGIAGRYEQYF.